The clone carrying this TCR beta chain was counted between two and nine times. Its target is unknown. Only in-frame clones appear in the TCRdb table, and some are missing; sequencing was by immunoSEQ multiplex PCR. The sample consists of roughly 76,000 clones, 85% of them appearing once. In germline, CDR1 is SGHTA, CDR2 FQGNSA. The V gene lost 5 bases and the J gene lost 2 bases, with 10 bases spanning the gap. This CDR3 comprises 14 residues. The data were taken from a study of OX40 agonist ivuxolimab in advanced cancers. Looking at the study overall: An agonistic human IgG2 monoclonal antibody against OX40 (CD134) was given.

Study findings and constraints: The work left the antigen specificity of expanded peripheral T cells undetermined.

The chain couples TRBV7-2 to TRBJ1-5, with no clear D. Sequenced here: CD4+ or CD8+ T cells sorted from blood, sampled in a trial of the OX40 agonist ivuxolimab. The clonotype comes from an adult with an advanced solid tumor such as melanoma, head and neck, liver or kidney cancer. The CDR3 here is CASSPYSGNQPQHF. The CDR3 DNA sequence: TGTGCCAGCAGCCCCTATAGTGGCAATCAGCCCCAGCATTTT.